The rows below give T cell receptor beta chains drawn from one sample of a study of OX40 agonist ivuxolimab in advanced cancers. The method was immunoSEQ multiplex PCR; TCRdb's version includes in-frame clones alone and lacks a portion of them. Among approximately 94,000 clones listed, about 90% were seen once. The sample consisted of CD4+ or CD8+ T cells sorted from blood, taken in a trial of the OX40 agonist ivuxolimab. Receptors originate from an adult with an advanced solid tumor such as melanoma, head and neck, liver or kidney cancer. The CDR3 runs from the conserved cysteine through the conserved F or W. A D gene is named only where the DNA matches it firmly. Clone size, where shown, is once, few, many, or a class for clones that have expanded.

V gene	clone size	D gene	J gene	CDR3 DNA	CDR3 protein
TRBV7-9	NA	NA	TRBJ2-7	TGTGCCAGCAGCTTAGTTCGCGGCACCCACTACGAGCAGTACTTC	CASSLVRGTHYEQYF
TRBV11-2	NA	NA	TRBJ2-1	TGTGCCAGCAGCCCCGAGGGGCAGGTTAACAATGAGCAGTTCTTC	CASSPEGQVNNEQFF
TRBV5-4	NA	TRBD1	TRBJ1-1	TGTGCCAGCACCTCGAGGAAACAGGGGGCGACTGAAGCTTTCTTT	CASTSRKQGATEAFF
TRBV5-5	NA	NA	TRBJ2-3	TGTGCCAGCAGTCGTATCACAGATACGCAGTATTTT	CASSRITDTQYF
TRBV7-2	once	TRBD1	TRBJ1-1	TGTGCCAGCAGCGCGCTACCCGGGACAGGGGCCACTCCTTTCTTT	CASSALPGTGATPFF
TRBV11-2	NA	NA	TRBJ1-4	TGTGCCAGCAGCTTGAGGTCGACACCCGCAACTAATGAAAAACTGTTTTTT	CASSLRSTPATNEKLFF
TRBV30	NA	NA	TRBJ1-4	TGTGCTCTGACGACGGGCGGAGGTAATGAAAAACTGTTTTTT	CALTTGGGNEKLFF
TRBV5-1	NA	NA	TRBJ1-1	TGCGCCAGCAGCTTGGATGATGCCAACACTGAAGCTTTCTTT	CASSLDDANTEAFF
TRBV6-6	NA	TRBD1	TRBJ2-2	TGTGCCAGCAGATCCGGGACAGGGGTCACCGGGGAGCTGTTTTTT	CASRSGTGVTGELFF
TRBV5-1	NA	NA	TRBJ2-6	TGCGCCAGCAGCCTGCACAGGGCTGGGGCCAACGTCCTGACTTTC	CASSLHRAGANVLTF
TRBV19	NA	NA	TRBJ2-2	TGTGCCTGTCAAAGCGGACTACGAACCGGGGAGCTGTTTTTT	CACQSGLRTGELFF
TRBV9	NA	NA	TRBJ1-4	TGTGCCAGCAGCGTAGGTGTCAGGGGTACTGAAAAACTGTTTTTT	CASSVGVRGTEKLFF
TRBV9	once	NA	TRBJ2-7	TGTGCCAGCAGCGTAGAACAGGCTAGACGTGGCGAGCAGTACTTC	CASSVEQARRGEQYF
TRBV9	NA	NA	TRBJ2-7	TGTGCCAGCAGCACCACTGCCAGGAGCGAGCAGTACTTC	CASSTTARSEQYF
TRBV28	NA	NA	TRBJ1-1	TGTGCCAGCAGTCCACTCCAGGGGAGGGACGGAGAAGCTTTCTTT	CASSPLQGRDGEAFF
TRBV30	NA	TRBD1	TRBJ1-1	TGTGCCTGGGTAGGGACAGCCTTGGGGATCAGGGTCACTGAAGCTTTCTTT	CAWVGTALGIRVTEAFF
TRBV5-4	NA	TRBD2	TRBJ2-5	TGTGCCAGCAGCTCCAAGCGGGGGCAAGAGACCCAGTACTTC	CASSSKRGQETQYF
TRBV7-2	NA	NA	TRBJ2-1	TGTGCCAGCAGCTTAGTGTTAGGTAATGAGCAGTTCTTC	CASSLVLGNEQFF
TRBV4-3	NA	TRBD1	TRBJ1-1	TGCGCCAGCAGCTTCAGGGGGCTGGGGGACACTGAAGCTTTCTTT	CASSFRGLGDTEAFF
TRBV7-9	once	NA	TRBJ2-7	TGTGCCAGCAGAGCTACAGGGTCCTACGAGCAGTACTTC	CASRATGSYEQYF
TRBV7-7	NA	NA	TRBJ1-2	TGTGCCAGCAGCAGGTGGATTAAGTGCCGGACCTATGGCTACACCTTC	CASSRWIKCRTYGYTF
TRBV19	NA	NA	TRBJ2-7	TGTGCCAGTAGTTTCCGAGCGAGCAGCTCCTACGAGCAGTACTTC	CASSFRASSSYEQYF
TRBV10-3	NA	TRBD1	TRBJ1-2	TGTGCCATCAACCAGGACAGGTCCTATGGCTACACCTTC	CAINQDRSYGYTF
TRBV5-1	once	NA	TRBJ2-7	TGCGCCAGCAGCTACGACAGGAGCCTCTACGAGCAGTACTTC	CASSYDRSLYEQYF
TRBV29-1	NA	NA	TRBJ2-3	TGCGGCGCAAGAATGGGGCGGAAGTTCCCAGATACGCAGTATTTT	CGARMGRKFPDTQYF
TRBV30	NA	TRBD1	TRBJ1-2	TGTGCCTGGAGTGTAAGACAGGGGCTAAACTATGGCTACACCTTC	CAWSVRQGLNYGYTF